This T cell receptor (beta chain) derives from a study of Graves' ophthalmopathy and Graves' hyperthyroidism. The CDR3 consists of 15 residues. The germline V gene has CDR1 DFQATT and CDR2 SNEGSKA (reference sequence). Investigators amplified TCR beta CDR3 regions from RNA transcripts. The workflow started with a first-round RT-PCR run with HTBI primers and then moved on to a second-round multiplex PCR. TCRdb independently ran MiXCR on the multiplex PCR reads; one entry per CDR3 protein. In the table there are about 230,000 distinct CDR3 sequences, 45% to 55% of which are singletons. Remarks on this clonotype: A read error may account for a junction end that differs from germline.

Material: peripheral blood. The source of this sequence is an adult man with Graves' ophthalmopathy. This rearrangement joins TRBV20-1 to TRBJ1-2; D call uncertain. The CDR3 DNA follows: TGCAGTGCTCGAGATGTTAACGCTCCTAACCATGGCTACACCTTC. Its translation: CSARDVNAPNHGYTF.